The 9 T cell receptor beta chains in this list originate from one sample, sequenced in a study of T cells in Graves' hyperthyroidism and ophthalmopathy. Amplified TCR beta CDR3 regions derived from RNA transcripts. First-round RT-PCR targeting the TCR CDR3 was performed with the HTBI primer set. Using its own MiXCR run on the multiplex PCR reads, TCRdb lists one record per CDR3 protein. The sample lists 700,000 or so distinct CDR3 sequences, around 13% occurring once. Sample: blood. These receptors were taken from a woman aged 50 to 60 with Graves' ophthalmopathy.

Remarks on this clonotype: A single base separates this from a much larger clone, so it may be a read error. The DNA for the CDR3 is TGTGCCAGCAGCCAAGCCGAGCCGAAAAGGACAGATACGCAGTATTTT. Its translation is CASSQAEPKRTDTQYF. The V call is TRBV3-1, the J call TRBJ2-3, with unresolved D. V was shortened by 1 base and J by 3 bases, with 14 bases between the two germline ends. The CDR3 is 16 amino acids. Germline V gives CDR1 LGHDT, CDR2 YNNKEL (reference sequence).

This clonotype was picked up many times. The J gene is TRBJ2-7, the V gene TRBV7-8; the D is unclear. Germline values: CDR1 SGHVS, CDR2 FQNEAQ. With 0 bases removed from V and 5 bases from J, the gap between germline ends came to 8 bases. This CDR3 has 13 residues. The CDR3 reads CASSLARKDEQYF. Written as DNA, the CDR3 is TGTGCCAGCAGCTTAGCGAGGAAAGACGAGCAGTACTTC.

This clonotype was recorded a few times. J is TRBJ2-1 and V is TRBV4-2; TRBD1 matches at 9 bases. The length of the CDR3 is 16 residues. CDR1 is LGHNA, CDR2 YNFKEQ, per germline. V lost 1 base, J lost 5 bases, and 6 bases stayed unmatched. The CDR3 protein is CASSQVWDRENNEQFF. The CDR3 DNA is TGTGCCAGCAGCCAAGTTTGGGACAGGGAGAACAATGAGCAGTTCTTC.

The chain recombines TRBV5-6 with TRBJ2-2, with D tentatively TRBD1 or TRBD2 (5 bases each). Germline-derived CDR1 and CDR2 are SGHDT and YYEEEE. The CDR3 is 16 amino acids. The V end lost 1 base, the J end lost 4 bases, and 14 bases lay between the germline ends. The DNA of the CDR3 is TGTGCCAGCAGCTTGTGGGGGATCGCGAGCACCGGGGAGCTGTTTTTT. Its translation: CASSLWGIASTGELFF.

This clonotype was picked up many times. The chain is built from TRBV12-3 or TRBV12-4 and TRBJ2-1; unclear D gene. Between the trimmed V and J ends, which lost 4 bases and 6 bases, there was a span of 10 bases. CDR3 length: 13 amino acids. Here the CDR3 DNA reads TGTGCCAGCAGTTCACAGACGACCAATGAGCAGTTCTTC. Translated: CASSSQTTNEQFF.

This clonotype has ten or more counts. The chain links TRBV12-5 to TRBJ2-3, with 7 bases aligning to TRBD1. The germline V gene has CDR1 LGHNT and CDR2 FRNRAP. The V and J ends lost 6 bases and 2 bases, in that order; junction bases with no gene match: 5. The CDR3 has 14 residues. CDR3 amino acids: CASGPGQNTDTQYF. The CDR3 DNA is TGTGCTAGTGGCCCGGGACAGAACACAGATACGCAGTATTTT.

This clonotype turned up a few times. The chain employs TRBV30 and TRBJ2-1, with D possibly being TRBD1 (5 bases). The length of the CDR3 is 16 residues. The V gene lost 3 bases and the J gene lost 3 bases, with 18 bases spanning the gap. The germline V gene encodes CDR1 GTSNPN and CDR2 SVGIG (reference sequence). CDR3 bases: TGTGCCTGGAGCGCCCATCAGGGTTTCAGCTACAATGAGCAGTTCTTC. Its translation is CAWSAHQGFSYNEQFF.

Ten or more counts support this clonotype. The V and J genes are TRBV7-3 and TRBJ2-7; D is perhaps TRBD1 (6 bases). V lost 4 bases and J 2 bases, leaving 12 bases between the germline ends. This CDR3 is 14 amino acids long. The germline V gene has CDR1 SGHTA and CDR2 FQGTGA. The CDR3 spells CASSYRNRAYEQYF. The CDR3 nucleotides read TGTGCCAGCAGCTACAGGAACAGGGCCTACGAGCAGTACTTC.

Regarding this clonotype: A much larger clone is a single base away; this may be a read error. The gene calls are TRBV7-3 and TRBJ2-1, with D tentatively TRBD2 (6 bases). The germline gives CDR1 SGHTA, CDR2 FQGTGA. The CDR3 sequence is 17 residues long. CDR3 in amino acids: CASSSSTLAVSHNEQFF. Here the CDR3 DNA reads TGTGCCAGCAGCTCATCGACACTAGCAGTCTCCCACAATGAGCAGTTCTTC. Together with reference TRBV7-3 and TRBJ2-1, the CDR3 gives the full variable domain: GAGVSQTPSNKVTEKGKYVELRCDPISGHTALYWYRQSLGQGPEFLIYFQGTGAADDSGLPNDRFFAVRPEGSVSTLKIQRTERGDSAVYLCASSSSTLAVSHNEQFFGPGTRLTVL.